These 22 T cell receptor beta chains originate from one sample sequenced in a study of T cell changes during pregnancy in multiple sclerosis. TCRdb keeps only in-frame clones here, not all; method: immunoSEQ multiplex PCR. The data contain tens of thousands of clones, around 96% of them seen just once; the ten biggest clones take up more than 0.95%. Sequenced material: peripheral blood, taken in the second trimester of pregnancy. These receptors came from a female donor with multiple sclerosis, enrolled in a pregnancy study.

The rearrangement joins TRBV7-2 to TRBJ2-7; D gene uncertain. The CDR3 is made up of 14 amino acids. V was cut by 2 bases and J by 13 bases, with 21 bases left in between. Looked up from germline, CDR1 is SGHTA and CDR2 is FQGNSA. The DNA for the CDR3 is TGTGCCAGCAGCTTATATCTCCCGGGTATGGTCCCTTACTTC. It specifies CASSLYLPGMVPYF. Combining the CDR3 with reference TRBV7-2 and TRBJ2-7 gives the whole variable domain GAGVSQSPSNKVTEKGKDVELRCDPISGHTALYWYRQSLGQGLEFLIYFQGNSAPDKSGLPSDRFSAERTGGSVSTLTIQRTQQEDSAVYLCASSLYLPGMVPYFGPGTRLTVT.

V and J are TRBV5-1 and TRBJ2-1; a weak D match, TRBD1 (6 bases). The CDR3 spans 14 residues. The ends were cut back, 0 bases at V and 5 bases at J, with 9 bases in the middle. Germline V CDR1 and CDR2: SGHRS, YFSETQ. This CDR3 reads CASSLGGLNNEQFF. For the CDR3, the DNA is TGCGCCAGCAGCTTGGGGGGGCTGAACAATGAGCAGTTCTTC.

CDR3 DNA: TGTGCCAGCAGCAAAACGCCATGGACAGGCACCTACGAGCAGTACTTC. Translation gives CASSKTPWTGTYEQYF. The chain couples TRBV21-1 to TRBJ2-7; TRBD1, the table's D call, was not compared with the DNA. TRBV21-1 is designated a pseudogene. The CDR3 consists of 16 residues.

The chain links TRBV10-2 to TRBJ2-7; tentatively, D is TRBD2 (5 bases). Per germline, CDR1 WSHSY and CDR2 SAAADI. The V end lost 10 bases, the J end lost 6 bases, and 16 bases lay between the germline ends. The CDR3 runs to 12 residues. CDR3 region: CATKTGMAEQYF. The CDR3 DNA reads as TGCGCCACCAAAACGGGGATGGCCGAGCAGTACTTC.

DNA for the CDR3: TGTGCCAGCAGCTTGCCAGGAGGAGAGACCCAGTACTTC. Protein product: CASSLPGGETQYF. The chain has TRBV5-4 and TRBJ2-5; tentative D call: TRBD2 (5 bases). Germline-derived CDR1 and CDR2 are SGHNT and YYREEE (reference sequence). CDR3 length: 13 residues. V was pared by 1 base and J by 4 bases, with 8 bases between.

The V call is TRBV12-5, the J call TRBJ2-1; no firm D call. The CDR3 length is 14 residues. Germline CDR1 is LGHNT and CDR2 is FRNRAP. Trimming shortened V by 7 bases and J by 1 base, and 11 bases separated the two germline ends. CDR3 residues: CASALRSSYNEQFF. DNA for the CDR3: TGTGCTAGTGCCCTAAGGAGTTCCTACAATGAGCAGTTCTTC.

In its sample, this clone is medium-sized. The genes are TRBV10-3 and TRBJ2-7; tentative D call: TRBD2 (5 bases). This CDR3 spans 11 amino acids. Trimming took off 9 bases at V and 2 bases at J, with 8 bases between the two ends. Germline V lookup: CDR1 ENHRY, CDR2 SYGVKD. CDR3 residues: CAIGLPYEQYF. In nucleotides, the CDR3 is TGTGCCATTGGACTCCCCTACGAGCAGTACTTC.

The genes are TRBV19 and TRBJ1-2; a possible D gene is TRBD1 (5 bases). V was pared by 5 bases and J by 6 bases, with 19 bases between. Germline V gene lookup returns CDR1 LNHDA and CDR2 SQIVND (reference sequence). This CDR3 comprises 15 residues. The CDR3 loop is CASSPSLSGHNGYTF. The CDR3 bases are TGTGCCAGTAGTCCGAGTTTATCAGGGCATAATGGCTACACCTTC.

This CDR3 is CASSRPETGGYEQYF. The CDR3 nucleotides read TGTGCCAGCAGCCGACCCGAGACAGGAGGCTACGAGCAGTACTTC. The chain links TRBV7-2 to TRBJ2-7, with D perhaps matching TRBD1 (6 bases). The CDR3 covers 15 residues. Germline V gives CDR1 SGHTA, CDR2 FQGNSA. The V gene lost 5 bases and the J gene lost 3 bases, with 17 bases spanning the gap.

This sequence joins TRBV29-1 and TRBJ2-4; 7 nucleotides match TRBD1. V gave up 0 bases and J gave up 8 bases; unmatched junction bases: 10. This CDR3 comprises 15 residues. CDR1 and CDR2 (germline): SQVTM, ANQGSEA. In DNA, the CDR3 is TGCAGCGTTGAAGAAGGGAAGGGGGCTGGGGACATTCAGTACTTC. Protein sequence: CSVEEGKGAGDIQYF.

The V gene is TRBV5-6, the J gene TRBJ2-6, with TRBD1 as a possible D gene (5 bases). Germline lookup yields CDR1 SGHDT and CDR2 YYEEEE. There are 17 residues in the CDR3. Trimming stripped 2 bases from V and 2 bases from J, with 14 bases between. CDR3 DNA sequence: TGTGCCAGCAGCTTACGCAGGGTCTTCACTGGGGCCAACGTCCTGACTTTC. It is translated as CASSLRRVFTGANVLTF.

The chain links TRBV4-1 to TRBJ2-7, with D tentatively TRBD1 (6 bases). V was pared by 3 bases and J by 3 bases, with 15 bases between. This CDR3 comprises 15 residues. Germline-derived CDR1 and CDR2 are MGHRA and YSYEKL. The CDR3 bases are TGCGCCAGCAGCCACACTGGGACATCAATCTACGAGCAGTACTTC. Translating it yields CASSHTGTSIYEQYF.

The V call is TRBV2, the J call TRBJ2-1, with a tentative D call TRBD2 (6 bases). Deletions cut 6 bases from V and 1 base from J, with 13 bases between. From germline, CDR1 is SNHLY and CDR2 FYNNEI. There are 15 residues in the CDR3. The chain's CDR3 is CASSSTGGSYNEQFF. CDR3 bases: TGTGCCAGCAGCTCCACTGGGGGGTCCTACAATGAGCAGTTCTTC.

The gene calls are TRBV7-2 and TRBJ2-7; TRBD1 might be the D (6 bases). Germline CDR1 reads SGHTA; CDR2 reads FQGNSA. V lost 4 bases and J lost 0, with 10 bases in between. CDR3 length: 14 residues. The DNA of the CDR3 is TGTGCCAGCAGCTCGAGACAGGACTCCTACGAGCAGTACTTC. Translation gives CASSSRQDSYEQYF.

The chain combines TRBV5-1 with TRBJ2-1, with 11 bases that match TRBD2. The CDR3 covers 16 residues. Losses at the gene ends were 4 bases for V and 7 bases for J; bases not matched to a gene: 10. The germline V gene encodes CDR1 SGHRS and CDR2 YFSETQ. CDR3 amino acids: CASSVGTRLAGNEQFF. Here the CDR3 DNA reads TGCGCCAGCAGCGTGGGAACTCGACTAGCGGGAAATGAGCAGTTCTTC.

The J gene is TRBJ1-1, the V gene TRBV9, with D possibly being TRBD1 (6 bases). The V and J ends lost 0 bases and 0 bases respectively, with 12 bases between them. Germline V gene data show CDR1 as SGDLS and CDR2 as YYNGEE. The CDR3 sequence is 16 residues long. CDR3 bases: TGTGCCAGCAGCGTAGAGGACAGCCGAATGAACACTGAAGCTTTCTTT. Translation: CASSVEDSRMNTEAFF.

The J gene is TRBJ2-2, the V gene TRBV19, with D perhaps matching TRBD1 (6 bases). The CDR3 has 15 residues. Germline loops: CDR1 LNHDA, CDR2 SQIVND (reference sequence). Trimming left V 8 bases short and J 4 bases short, with 17 bases between. This CDR3 is CASDPMGAGTGELFF. The CDR3 DNA reads TGTGCCAGTGACCCCATGGGGGCGGGCACCGGGGAGCTGTTTTTT.

The genes are TRBV4-1 and TRBJ2-7; maybe TRBD2 (5 bases). V was pared by 1 base and J by 0 bases, with 22 bases between. Per germline, CDR1 MGHRA and CDR2 YSYEKL. The length of the CDR3 is 19 residues. Written as DNA, the CDR3 is TGCGCCAGCAGCCAAGGGACTGGCAGACTGTCCTCCAGCTCCTACGAGCAGTACTTC. Its protein product is CASSQGTGRLSSSSYEQYF.

V and J are TRBV20-1 and TRBJ2-1, with D possibly matching TRBD2 (5 bases). The CDR3 spans 11 residues. Germline V gene lookup returns CDR1 DFQATT and CDR2 SNEGSKA (reference sequence). V shed 6 bases and J shed 10 bases, with 13 bases lying between them. The CDR3: CSAPESGEQFF. In nucleotides, the CDR3 is TGCAGTGCGCCCGAAAGCGGAGAGCAGTTCTTC.

The chain couples TRBV6-6 to TRBJ1-1; D uncertain. The CDR3 is 14 residues long. Between the trimmed V and J ends, which lost 2 bases and 6 bases, there was a span of 13 bases. CDR1 is MNHNY, CDR2 SVGAGI, per germline (reference sequence). CDR3 sequence (DNA): TGTGCCAGCAGTTACCCAGGCTTGGGCCCTGAAGCTTTCTTT. It codes for CASSYPGLGPEAFF.

This chain uses TRBV5-1 with TRBJ2-3, with 15 bases that match TRBD2. The CDR3 has 18 amino acids. CDR1 and CDR2 (germline): SGHRS, YFSETQ. Trimming at V came to 3 bases and at J to 0 bases, leaving 5 bases not matched to a gene. Here the CDR3 reads CASSYGLAGGPSTDTQYF. The CDR3 nucleotides are TGCGCCAGCAGCTACGGACTAGCGGGAGGGCCGAGCACAGATACGCAGTATTTT.

This chain connects TRBV5-1 to TRBJ1-1, with 7 bases lining up with TRBD1. V shed 3 bases and J 6 bases; nucleotides not matched to a gene: 8. The germline V gene encodes CDR1 SGHRS and CDR2 YFSETQ. The CDR3 covers 14 residues. The CDR3 DNA sequence: TGCGCCAGCAGCTCAAGACAGGGAAATTCTGAAGCTTTCTTT. Its translation: CASSSRQGNSEAFF.